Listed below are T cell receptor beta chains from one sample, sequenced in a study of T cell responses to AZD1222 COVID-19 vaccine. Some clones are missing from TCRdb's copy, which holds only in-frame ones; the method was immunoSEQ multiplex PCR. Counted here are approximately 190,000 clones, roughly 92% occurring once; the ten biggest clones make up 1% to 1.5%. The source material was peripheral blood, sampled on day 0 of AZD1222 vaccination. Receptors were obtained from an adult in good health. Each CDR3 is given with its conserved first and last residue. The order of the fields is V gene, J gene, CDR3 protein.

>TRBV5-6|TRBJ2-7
CASSLWVSTYEQYF
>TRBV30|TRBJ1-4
CAWSWDSEEKLFF
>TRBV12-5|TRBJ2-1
CASGPGQGYNEQFF
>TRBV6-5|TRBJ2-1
CASSSPGLSHEQFF
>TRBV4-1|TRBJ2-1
CASSQGKGSLLLSYNEQFF
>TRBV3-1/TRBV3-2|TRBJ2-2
CASSRNTGELFF
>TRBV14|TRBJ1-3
CASSQVFPPTGLTGGNTIYF
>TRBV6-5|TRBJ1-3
CASSYGTGVSGNTIYF
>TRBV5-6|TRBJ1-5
CASSFGPGPNQPQHF
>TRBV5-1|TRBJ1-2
CASSLGPGYGYTF
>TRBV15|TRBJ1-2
CATSRGFYEIF
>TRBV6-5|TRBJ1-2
CASSYSRGGAIYGYTF
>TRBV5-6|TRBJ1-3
CASSLYDRVFGNTIYF
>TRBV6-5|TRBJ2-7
CASSYEGNYEQYF
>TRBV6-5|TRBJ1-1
CASSYSWGSGGGEAFF
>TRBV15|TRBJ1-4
CATSTGDGMGEKLFF
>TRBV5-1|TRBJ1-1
CASSTGQSEAFF
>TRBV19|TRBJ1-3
CASRDPGVWGDENTIYF
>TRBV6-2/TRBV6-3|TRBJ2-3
CASSHSGGAFDTQYF
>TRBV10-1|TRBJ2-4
CASSDWGKAKNIQYF
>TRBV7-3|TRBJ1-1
CASSLQGRNTEAFF
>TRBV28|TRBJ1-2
CASSLPGTGQYGYTF
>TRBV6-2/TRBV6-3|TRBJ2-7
CASSRDRRIYEQYF
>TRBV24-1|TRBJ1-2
CATSFRQGGGYTF
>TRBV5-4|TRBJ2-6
CASSLPVAGANVLTF
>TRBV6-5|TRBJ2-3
CASSYKGVLTDTQYF
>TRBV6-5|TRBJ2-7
CASSYSDQGTTYEQYF
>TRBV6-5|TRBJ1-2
CASIRPGQSYGYTF
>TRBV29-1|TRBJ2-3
CSVVAIAGYTDTQYF
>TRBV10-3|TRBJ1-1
CAISVQGGKAFF
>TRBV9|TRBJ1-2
CASSVTKGPYGYTF
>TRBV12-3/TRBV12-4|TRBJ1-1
CASSEGTRPGAFF
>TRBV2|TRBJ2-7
CASRRPGVYEQYF
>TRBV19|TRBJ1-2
CASSRTGGTIKRGYTF
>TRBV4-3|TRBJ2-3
CASSQGPRTTDTQYF
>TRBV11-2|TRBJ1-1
CASSLDRRNTEAFF
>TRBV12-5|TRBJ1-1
CASGLPPGQFDEAFF
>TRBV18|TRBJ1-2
CASSQNPVTDYGYTF
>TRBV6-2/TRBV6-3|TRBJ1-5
CASSPGGQNQPQHF
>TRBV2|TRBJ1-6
CASRTGYSPLHF
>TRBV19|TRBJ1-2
CASTLTGGYGYTF